The 10 T cell receptor beta chains below were found in one sample sequenced in a study of cytomegalovirus exposure and HLA in healthy donors. 13 Jbeta primers and 60 Vbeta primers were used for the PCR. The protocol was immunoSEQ multiplex PCR, while the TCRdb copy is restricted to in-frame clones and leaves out a portion. The top ten hold 4% of the sample, which has roughly 130,000 clones, approximately 80% seen once. The sequenced sample was PBMCs. The receptors derive from a woman in her thirties or forties in good health and CMV-seronegative.

The chain employs TRBV19 and TRBJ2-1, with 7 bases that match TRBD1. Germline CDR1 is LNHDA and CDR2 is SQIVND (reference sequence). CDR3 size: 15 residues. Trimming removed 4 bases from V and 6 bases from J; junction bases left unmatched: 9. The CDR3, as DNA: TGTGCCAGTAGTACGCCCGGGACAGAGAGCAATGAGCAGTTCTTC. As protein: CASSTPGTESNEQFF.

The chain couples TRBV5-4 to TRBJ1-2; 8 bases line up with TRBD1. Per germline, CDR1 SGHNT and CDR2 YYREEE (reference sequence). The length of the CDR3 is 15 residues. V dropped 1 base and J dropped 8; count of bases not matched to a gene: 10. The CDR3, as DNA: TGTGCCAGCAGCTTGATAGGAACAGGGGGAGGGGGCTACACCTTC. It encodes CASSLIGTGGGGYTF.

The V call is TRBV7-2, the J call TRBJ2-7, with 10 bases identical to TRBD2. The J segment lost 2 bases and the V segment lost 0 bases, leaving 4 bases of the junction unmatched. Germline values: CDR1 SGHTA, CDR2 FQGNSA. The CDR3 extends over 16 amino acids. In DNA form, the CDR3 reads TGTGCCAGCAGCTTAGCGCCAGCGGGGGGGCCCTACGAGCAGTACTTC. It is translated as CASSLAPAGGPYEQYF.

This clone showed up just once. The chain uses TRBV5-1 and TRBJ1-1, with D possibly matching TRBD1 (6 bases). Trimming stripped 0 bases from V and 0 bases from J, with 9 bases between. Germline CDR1 SGHRS, CDR2 YFSETQ. The CDR3 loop spans 15 amino acids. The DNA for the CDR3 is TGCGCCAGCAGCTTGGCCCGGACAGTGAACACTGAAGCTTTCTTT. As protein: CASSLARTVNTEAFF.

The chain joins TRBV5-4 to TRBJ1-1, with D hard to call. CDR3 size: 15 residues. Trimming removed 1 base at V and 3 bases at J, with 13 bases between. Germline CDR1 and CDR2: SGHNT and YYREEE (reference sequence). DNA for the CDR3: TGTGCCAGCAGCTTGAGGAGGGAGCGGGACACTGAAGCTTTCTTT. It yields the protein CASSLRRERDTEAFF.

The chain uses TRBV28 and TRBJ1-2; 7 bases map to TRBD1. Germline lookup yields CDR1 MDHEN and CDR2 SYDVKM. CDR3 length: 14 amino acids. The trim removed 5 bases at V and 3 bases at J, leaving 6 bases unmatched. CDR3 in amino acids: CASSQGGRDYGYTF. The CDR3 coding sequence is TGTGCCAGCAGTCAAGGGGGCAGGGACTATGGCTACACCTTC.

The gene calls are TRBV29-1 and TRBJ2-3; 9 bases agree with TRBD2. CDR3 length: 13 residues. V was pared by 7 bases and J by 5 bases, with 7 bases of the junction left unmatched. Germline V gene data show CDR1 as SQVTM and CDR2 as ANQGSEA. Written as DNA, the CDR3 is TGCAGCGGCAATAGCGGGAGTAGAGATACGCAGTATTTT. This encodes CSGNSGSRDTQYF.

This chain uses TRBV4-1 with TRBJ2-7; 13 bases are a match to TRBD2. The CDR3 length is 15 residues. Unmatched junction bases numbered 6, after V lost 4 bases and J lost 6 bases. Per germline, CDR1 MGHRA and CDR2 YSYEKL. The CDR3 is CASSPPTSGGTEQYF. The DNA of the CDR3 is TGCGCCAGCAGCCCTCCGACTAGCGGGGGGACCGAGCAGTACTTC.

In its sample, this clone was seen a few times. The rearrangement uses TRBV7-8 and TRBJ1-3; D is ambiguous. V lost 9 bases and J 3 bases, leaving 21 bases between the germline ends. This CDR3 spans 16 amino acids. Germline V gene lookup returns CDR1 SGHVS and CDR2 FQNEAQ. The CDR3 region is CASSSSGRTFGNTIYF. CDR3 DNA: TGTGCCAGTTCCTCGTCTGGGAGGACCTTTGGAAACACCATATATTTT.

This chain links TRBV4-3 with TRBJ2-1; 9 bases map to TRBD2. Germline CDR1 LGHNA, CDR2 YSLEER. CDR3 length: 16 residues. V was clipped by 0 bases and J by 4 bases; unmatched bases: 4. The CDR3 DNA is TGCGCCAGCAGCCAAGATTCAGCGGGGGGATACAATGAGCAGTTCTTC. This sequence encodes CASSQDSAGGYNEQFF.